There are a few counts of the clone carrying this T cell receptor beta chain. Its specificity is unknown. Trimming cost V 7 bases and J 4 bases, with 17 bases left between them. CDR3 length equals 14 residues. Through a sample-barcoded 5' primer and a J-beta primer mix, a second PCR was run for roughly 6 to 12 cycles. TCRdb called the 5' RACE reads again in MiXCR, with one record for every CDR3 protein. This sample has around 1,600,000 distinct CDR3 sequences; roughly two fifths occur once, and the top ten carry about 4.1%. The record originates from a study of blood T cells in healthy people across ages. Study context: For every two T cells, template switching captured about one barcoded beta molecule. Findings of the study overall: Naive T cell percentage by flow cytometry tracked strongly with beta diversity. Donor CMV status was unknown, possibly confounding expanded clonotype changes. Compared with aged donors, long-lived donors showed fewer expanded clones, suggesting selection.

Material: blood. The TCR sequence derives from a woman aged 18-29 years in good health. The rearrangement links TRBV12-3 or TRBV12-4 to TRBJ2-7; D call uncertain. The CDR3 sequence: CASNELGSTYEQYF. As DNA, the CDR3 is TGTGCCAGCAACGAGCTAGGCAGTACATACGAGCAGTACTTC.